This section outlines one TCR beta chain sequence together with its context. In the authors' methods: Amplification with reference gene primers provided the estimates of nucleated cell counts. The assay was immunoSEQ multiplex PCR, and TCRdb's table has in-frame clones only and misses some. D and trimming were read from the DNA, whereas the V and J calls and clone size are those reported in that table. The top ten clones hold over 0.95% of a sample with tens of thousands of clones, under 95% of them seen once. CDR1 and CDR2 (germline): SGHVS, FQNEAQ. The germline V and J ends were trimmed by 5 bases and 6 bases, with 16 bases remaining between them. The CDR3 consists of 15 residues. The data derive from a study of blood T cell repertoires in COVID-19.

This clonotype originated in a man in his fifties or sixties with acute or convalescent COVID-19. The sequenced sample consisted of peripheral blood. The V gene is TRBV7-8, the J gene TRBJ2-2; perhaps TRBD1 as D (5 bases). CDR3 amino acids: CASSVISGQSGELFF. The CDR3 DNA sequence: TGTGCCAGCAGCGTGATTTCAGGGCAATCCGGGGAGCTGTTTTTT.